This T cell receptor beta chain was recovered during a study of T cell repertoires in cytomegalovirus infection. Study-level information: CMV epitopes used comprised recently identified HLA-C-restricted ones and well-studied HLA-B-restricted ones. Evidence of both CMV infection and a matching HLA type came from public TCR beta signatures.

TCRdb redid the calling of the reads with MiXCR, one entry per CDR3 protein. The sample lists roughly 180,000 distinct CDR3 sequences, roughly 22% occurring once. This clonotype was found many times. Antigen unknown. The CDR3 has 14 amino acids. Trimming pared 5 bases from V and 0 bases from J, leaving 9 bases between. Broader study findings: HLA-C-restricted CMV clonotypes gave the most frequent clonotype in two of eight donors. Cumulative public TCR beta family frequency identified carriers of CMV plus the relevant HLA.

This chain uses TRBV12-3 or TRBV12-4 with TRBJ2-3; D not resolved. The source material was CD8+ T cells from cultured PBMCs, sampled from culture after CMV antigen stimulation. The receptor was derived from a human donor in good health (CMV status not recorded). Some clones in this sample may be carry-over from other donors' samples. The CDR3, as DNA: TGTGCCAGCAGTCTGCTAGGCAGCACAGATACGCAGTATTTT. Translating gives CASSLLGSTDTQYF.